Following are 20 T cell receptor beta chains from one sample sequenced in a study of beta chain features in type 1 diabetes. Expressed TCRB transcripts were sequenced, since all the RNA that had been isolated was reverse transcribed. Generated by immunoSEQ multiplex PCR, the TCRdb table keeps only in-frame clones and is missing some. The table lists about 360,000 clones, over 10% of them singletons. The sequenced sample consisted of naive CD4+ T cells from blood. The origin of the receptors is a man between 18 and 35 years old in good health.

The table lists this clone with a few counts. The gene calls are TRBV30 and TRBJ1-2; unclear D gene. V was shortened by 3 bases and J by 5 bases, with 7 bases between the two germline ends. In germline, CDR1 is GTSNPN, CDR2 SVGIG (reference sequence). The CDR3 covers 11 residues. CDR3 amino acids: CAWSKTYGYTF. As DNA, the CDR3 is TGTGCCTGGAGCAAGACTTATGGCTACACCTTC.

The rearrangement uses TRBV11-3 and TRBJ2-5; D gene ambiguous. From germline, CDR1 is SGHNT and CDR2 YENEEA. The CDR3 is 15 amino acids. The V end was cut by 1 base, the J end by 2 bases, with 11 bases between. CDR3 in amino acids: CASSLGQFVQETQYF. DNA of the CDR3: TGTGCCAGCAGCTTAGGACAATTCGTACAAGAGACCCAGTACTTC. The variable domain in full, with the rest retrieved from reference TRBV11-3 and TRBJ2-5, is EAGVVQSPRYKIIEKKQPVAFWCNPISGHNTLYWYLQNLGQGPELLIRYENEEAVDDSQLPKDRFSAERLKGVDSTLKIQPAELGDSAVYLCASSLGQFVQETQYFGPGTRLLVL.

The gene calls are TRBV19 and TRBJ1-1, with D unresolved. Germline CDR1 LNHDA, CDR2 SQIVND (reference sequence). V lost 3 bases to trimming and J lost 1 base, with 3 bases between them. The CDR3 runs to 12 residues. As DNA, the CDR3 is TGTGCCAGTAGTATGAGGAACACTGAAGCTTTCTTT. Its protein is CASSMRNTEAFF.

This clone was found a few times. The rearrangement joins TRBV6-1 to TRBJ1-1, with D perhaps matching TRBD1 (6 bases). Germline CDR1 MNHNS, CDR2 SASEGT. Trimming cost V 1 base and J 3 bases, with 12 bases left between them. This CDR3 contains 15 residues. The CDR3 DNA is TGTGCCAGCAGTGAAGGCACAGGGATGTACACTGAAGCTTTCTTT. Protein sequence: CASSEGTGMYTEAFF.

The chain links TRBV19 to TRBJ2-7; 8 nucleotides agree with TRBD2. CDR1 and CDR2 from the germline V gene are LNHDA and SQIVND (reference sequence). The CDR3 loop spans 13 amino acids. V was clipped by 1 base and J by 5 bases; unmatched bases: 1. The CDR3 region is CASSIAGGDEQYF. CDR3 coding DNA: TGTGCCAGTAGTATAGCGGGAGGGGACGAGCAGTACTTC.

This clone was observed a handful of times. The chain employs TRBV2 and TRBJ1-2, with D hard to call. Trimming took off 1 base at V and 4 bases at J, with 7 bases between the two ends. The CDR3 has 13 amino acids. The germline V gene has CDR1 SNHLY and CDR2 FYNNEI. The CDR3 loop reads CASSEVGSYGYTF. The CDR3 DNA reads TGTGCCAGCAGTGAAGTCGGGTCCTATGGCTACACCTTC.

This sequence joins TRBV7-9 and TRBJ2-7, with 8 bases lining up with TRBD2. The germline V gene encodes CDR1 SEHNR and CDR2 FQNEAQ (reference sequence). V trimming: 2 bases; J trimming: 0 bases; junction bases outside the gene matches: 6. CDR3 size: 16 residues. The CDR3 loop reads CASSLIPGGASYEQYF. The CDR3 nucleotides read TGTGCCAGCAGCTTAATTCCGGGAGGGGCCTCCTACGAGCAGTACTTC.

The J gene is TRBJ2-7, the V gene TRBV6-5, with 7 bases aligning to TRBD2. The CDR3 runs to 14 residues. V lost 0 bases to trimming and J lost 3 bases; unmatched junction nucleotides: 2. Germline values: CDR1 MNHEY, CDR2 SVGAGI. Written as DNA, the CDR3 is TGTGCCAGCAGTTACTCGGGGAGGGACTACGAGCAGTACTTC. It encodes CASSYSGRDYEQYF.

This rearrangement joins TRBV30 to TRBJ1-1; possible D gene TRBD1, 5 bases. The CDR3 has 13 residues. V dropped 3 bases and J dropped 0 bases, with 8 bases sitting between them. Per germline, CDR1 GTSNPN and CDR2 SVGIG (reference sequence). The DNA for the CDR3 is TGTGCCTGGAGAGGGGCAATGAACACTGAAGCTTTCTTT. This codes for CAWRGAMNTEAFF.

The gene calls are TRBV9 and TRBJ2-2, with no clear D. Trimming left V 1 base short and J 7 bases short, with 5 bases between. CDR3 length equals 12 residues. Germline V gene data show CDR1 as SGDLS and CDR2 as YYNGEE. The CDR3 reads CASSVNNGELFF. The CDR3 nucleotides are TGTGCCAGCAGCGTAAATAACGGGGAGCTGTTTTTT.

V usage is TRBV9 and J usage is TRBJ2-1, with 9 bases aligning to TRBD2. With 0 bases clipped from V and 8 bases from J, the junction kept 6 bases outside the gene matches. CDR3 size: 15 residues. Per the germline V gene, CDR1 is SGDLS and CDR2 is YYNGEE. For the CDR3, the DNA is TGTGCCAGCAGCGTAGGGCGGGAGGGCCGTTATGAGCAGTTCTTC. Translation gives CASSVGREGRYEQFF.

CDR3 DNA: TGTGCCAGCAGGAGGACAGGGTCTACCTACGAGCAGTACTTC. Residues: CASRRTGSTYEQYF. The chain employs TRBV28 and TRBJ2-7, with 8 bases fitting TRBD1. V was pared by 6 bases and J by 2 bases, with 6 bases of the junction left unmatched. The CDR3 consists of 14 residues. Germline V gene lookup returns CDR1 MDHEN and CDR2 SYDVKM.

There are a few counts of this clone. This chain connects TRBV7-2 to TRBJ2-3; TRBD2 agrees at 13 bases. This CDR3 has 18 amino acids. Trimming cost V 2 bases and J 3 bases; bases outside gene matches: 8. Germline V lookup: CDR1 SGHTA, CDR2 FQGNSA. This CDR3 reads CASSLQTSGGAMTDTQYF. The CDR3 nucleotides read TGTGCCAGCAGCTTACAAACTAGCGGGGGGGCCATGACAGATACGCAGTATTTT.

This clone was seen only a few times. CDR3 nucleotides: TGTGCCAGCAGCTCTGGACGGGTCGGGGGGACCCAGTACTTC. Translating gives CASSSGRVGGTQYF. The chain recombines TRBV7-8 with TRBJ2-5; D is perhaps TRBD2 (6 bases). The CDR3 runs to 14 residues. The germline gives CDR1 SGHVS, CDR2 FQNEAQ. The V end lost 4 bases, the J end lost 7 bases, and 16 bases lay between the germline ends.

The rearrangement joins TRBV5-1 to TRBJ2-7; TRBD2 agrees at 7 bases. Germline CDR1 reads SGHRS; CDR2 reads YFSETQ. The CDR3 is made up of 14 amino acids. The V gene end was trimmed by 4 bases and the J gene end by 2 bases; junction bases not matched to a gene: 6. The CDR3 region is CASSGSSGTYEQYF. The CDR3 region has the DNA TGCGCCAGCAGCGGGTCTAGCGGTACCTACGAGCAGTACTTC.

The table lists this clone with a few counts. The chain has TRBV6-1 and TRBJ1-2; no clear D. Trimming left V 1 base short and J 3 bases short, with 6 bases between. Germline V CDR1 and CDR2: MNHNS, SASEGT. CDR3 length: 13 amino acids. The CDR3 sequence is CASSEGRDYGYTF. The DNA for the CDR3 is TGTGCCAGCAGTGAAGGGCGGGACTATGGCTACACCTTC.

This chain uses TRBV5-1 with TRBJ2-7; weak D call: TRBD2 (5 bases). CDR1 is SGHRS, CDR2 YFSETQ, per germline. V gave up 1 base and J gave up 7 bases, with 18 bases separating them. The CDR3 has 15 amino acids. CDR3 in amino acids: CASSLYGDSPWEQYF. CDR3 nucleotides: TGCGCCAGCAGCTTGTACGGGGATAGCCCCTGGGAGCAGTACTTC.

The CDR3 sequence: CASSLTSGRASGELFF. CDR3 coding DNA: TGTGCCAGCAGCTTAACTAGCGGGAGGGCTTCCGGGGAGCTGTTTTTT. The chain has TRBV7-3 and TRBJ2-2; 11 bases map to TRBD2. Germline V gene data show CDR1 as SGHTA and CDR2 as FQGTGA. This CDR3 is 16 amino acids long. J gave up 6 bases and V 0 bases, and 3 bases lay outside the gene matches.

This clone was picked up a small number of times. The chain combines TRBV28 with TRBJ2-3; 11 bases match TRBD2. V shed 5 bases, J shed 0 bases, and the junction held 13 bases outside the gene matches. This CDR3 has 19 residues. The germline gives CDR1 MDHEN, CDR2 SYDVKM. DNA of the CDR3: TGTGCCAGCAGTCCCTTCTCGCGGGCTAGCGGGAGGAGCACAGATACGCAGTATTTT. It encodes CASSPFSRASGRSTDTQYF.

This clone came up a few times. V and J are TRBV6-5 and TRBJ1-2, with TRBD1 as a possible D gene (5 bases). Trimming stripped 4 bases from V and 7 bases from J, with 16 bases between. The CDR3 spans 14 residues. Per germline, CDR1 MNHEY and CDR2 SVGAGI. The CDR3 spells CASSSSDKPSGYTF. The CDR3 DNA sequence: TGTGCCAGCAGTTCCTCGGACAAACCTTCTGGCTACACCTTC.